This T cell receptor beta chain is from a study of T cell repertoires in cytomegalovirus infection. The overall study: Based on public TCR beta signatures, there were indications of CMV infection and of a matching HLA type.

Each CDR3 protein is one row after TCRdb ran MiXCR on the reads. The sample carries about 740,000 distinct CDR3 sequences, 35% recorded once. This clonotype appeared many times. The antigen is not known. Study results and caveats: Based on cumulative public TCR beta family frequency, carriers of CMV plus the relevant HLA were identified. Within the response measured ex vivo, HLA-C-restricted CMV-specific TCR beta clonotypes were dominant.

CDR1 and CDR2 (germline): SGHTA, FQGNSA. V shed 5 bases and J 1 base; nucleotides not matched to a gene: 5. The CDR3 consists of 15 residues. V gene TRBV7-2 combines with J gene TRBJ2-7, with 10 bases fitting TRBD2. The sample comprised PBMCs. The TCR comes from a human donor in good health (CMV status not recorded). Some clones in this sample may be carry-over from other donors' samples. The CDR3 spells CASSARTSGSYEQYF. DNA of the CDR3: TGTGCCAGCAGCGCACGGACTAGCGGATCCTACGAGCAGTACTTC.